The T cell receptor beta chain under discussion was sequenced for a study of T cells after posttransplantation cyclophosphamide. Data came from immunoSEQ multiplex PCR; TCRdb stores just in-frame clones and leaves some out. The data contain 15,000 to 20,000 clones, roughly 91% of them singletons. General observations from the study: Later blood repertoires were often dominated by clones from the donor CD8+ memory compartment. After PTCy, TRB diversity resembled that of CNI/methotrexate controls. Blood and skin or GI T cell repertoires showed limited TRB overlap.

Controls had myeloablative marrow grafts with methotrexate and calcineurin inhibitor, sampled at 1 year. This CDR3 region has 15 residues. Germline CDR1 is SGHTA and CDR2 is FQGNSA. With regard to this clone: Its antigen is as yet unknown.

The sequenced sample was PBMCs, obtained after an allogeneic stem cell transplant with a calcineurin inhibitor and methotrexate. The chain employs TRBV7-2 and TRBJ2-5, with TRBD2 identical over 7 bases. The DNA end lines up better with TRBJ2-7; the J call may be wrong. The origin of this receptor is a male patient aged 45-60 years who received an allogeneic stem cell transplant from an unrelated donor, was CMV-positive, and had chronic GVHD only. Some of these T cells may belong to the graft donor. CDR3 coding DNA: TGTGCCAGCAGCTTAGAAGCGGGGTTTCGCTCCGAGCAGTACTTC. This encodes CASSLEAGFRSEQYF.